This T cell receptor (beta chain) was identified in a study of T cell responses to AZD1222 COVID-19 vaccine. Generated by immunoSEQ multiplex PCR, the TCRdb table keeps only in-frame clones and is missing some. The sample holds some 110,000 clones, approximately 84% seen once. The receptor's source is an adult in good health. Sequencing was performed on peripheral blood, taken on day 0 of AZD1222 vaccination.

In DNA form, the CDR3 reads TGTGCCAGCAGCTCGGAGGGTGGGGATTCACCCCTCCACTTT. Its protein product is CASSSEGGDSPLHF. The V and J genes are TRBV7-2 and TRBJ1-6, with D unclear. Germline CDR1 is SGHTA and CDR2 is FQGNSA. The CDR3 extends over 14 amino acids. Trimming removed 4 bases at V and 8 bases at J, with 12 bases between.